This T cell receptor beta chain was sequenced for a study of shared T cell receptors in the human thymus. Trimming removed 6 bases at V and 4 bases at J, with 4 bases between. This CDR3 is built from 11 residues. CDR1 is SGHTA and CDR2 is FQGNSA in the germline V gene. Data came from immunoSEQ multiplex PCR; TCRdb stores just in-frame clones and leaves some out. The sample has 640,000 or so clones, over 75% seen once. Another study also made use of these data, one on human thymus T cells. That investigation notes: Resections obtained during corrective heart surgery supplied the thymus tissue. Related research found strongly overlapping thymic repertoires in unrelated individuals.

This clonotype was sampled from a boy under two years old with a congenital heart defect. The rearrangement joins TRBV7-2 to TRBJ1-3; D is unresolved. Specimen: thymocytes. CDR3 sequence reads: CASRQGNTIYF. In nucleotides, the CDR3 is TGTGCCAGCAGACAGGGAAACACCATATATTTT.